The table lists the clone carrying this T cell receptor (beta chain) with a few counts. This specimen comes from a study of cytomegalovirus exposure and HLA in healthy donors. The J segment lost 4 bases and the V segment lost 4 bases, leaving 7 bases of the junction unmatched. The CDR3 spans 17 residues. Germline V gives CDR1 LNHDA, CDR2 SQIVND (reference sequence). The study ran its PCR with 60 Vbeta and 13 Jbeta primers. Data came from immunoSEQ multiplex PCR; TCRdb stores just in-frame clones and leaves some out. This table has about 170,000 clones, 84% appearing once. Sequenced input: PBMCs. The sequence was obtained from a girl aged 10-17 years in good health and CMV-seropositive. This chain uses TRBV19 with TRBJ2-3; the match to TRBD2 covers 14 bases. The chain's CDR3 is CASSTPRLAGGPDTQYF. The CDR3 DNA reads as TGTGCCAGTAGTACCCCACGACTAGCGGGGGGGCCAGATACGCAGTATTTT.